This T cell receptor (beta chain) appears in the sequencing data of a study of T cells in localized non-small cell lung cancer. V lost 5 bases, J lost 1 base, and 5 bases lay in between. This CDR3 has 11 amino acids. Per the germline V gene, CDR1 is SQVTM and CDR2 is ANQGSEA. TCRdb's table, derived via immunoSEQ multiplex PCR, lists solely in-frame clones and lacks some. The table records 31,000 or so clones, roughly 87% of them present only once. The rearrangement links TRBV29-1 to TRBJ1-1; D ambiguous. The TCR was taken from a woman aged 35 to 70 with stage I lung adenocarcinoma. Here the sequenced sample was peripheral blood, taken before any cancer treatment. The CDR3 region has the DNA TGCAGCGTTCGGTCGAACACTGAAGCTTTCTTT. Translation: CSVRSNTEAFF.